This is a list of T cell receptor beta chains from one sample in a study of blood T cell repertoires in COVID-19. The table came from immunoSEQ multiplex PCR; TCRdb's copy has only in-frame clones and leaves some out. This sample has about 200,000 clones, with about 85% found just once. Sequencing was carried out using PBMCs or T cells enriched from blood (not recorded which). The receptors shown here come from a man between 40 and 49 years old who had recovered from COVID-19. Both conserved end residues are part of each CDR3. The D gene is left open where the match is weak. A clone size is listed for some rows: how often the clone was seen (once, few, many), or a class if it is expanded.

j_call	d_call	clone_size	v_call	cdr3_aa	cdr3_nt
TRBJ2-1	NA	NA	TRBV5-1	CASRNNNEQFF	TGCGCCAGCAGAAATAACAATGAGCAGTTCTTC
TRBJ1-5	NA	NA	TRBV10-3	CAISDGGRSNQPQHF	TGTGCCATCAGTGACGGGGGGCGAAGCAATCAGCCCCAGCATTTT
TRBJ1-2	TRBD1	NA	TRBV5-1	CASSPGQAVYGYTF	TGCGCCAGCAGCCCAGGACAGGCCGTTTATGGCTACACCTTC
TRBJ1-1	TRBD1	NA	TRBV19	CASRSGTENTEAFF	TGTGCCAGTAGATCGGGGACAGAGAACACTGAAGCTTTCTTT
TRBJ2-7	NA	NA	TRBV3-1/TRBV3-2	CASSQEVTVAYEQYF	TGTGCCAGCAGCCAAGAGGTTACGGTAGCCTACGAGCAGTACTTC
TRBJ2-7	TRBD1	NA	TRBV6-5	CASTTGDRGGEQYF	TGTGCCAGCACCACCGGGGACAGGGGGGGGGAGCAGTACTTC
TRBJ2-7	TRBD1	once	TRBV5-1	CASSFWDRAGNEQYF	TGCGCCAGCAGCTTTTGGGACAGAGCTGGGAACGAGCAGTACTTC
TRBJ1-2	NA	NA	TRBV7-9	CASTNPGLIINYGYTF	TGTGCCAGCACCAACCCGGGACTGATAATTAACTATGGCTACACCTTC
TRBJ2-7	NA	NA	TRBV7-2	CASSLFTGSSYEQYF	TGTGCCAGCAGCTTGTTTACAGGGAGCTCCTACGAGCAGTACTTC
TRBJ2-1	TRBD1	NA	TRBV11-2	CASSPDREYNEQFF	TGTGCCAGCAGCCCCGACAGGGAATACAATGAGCAGTTCTTC
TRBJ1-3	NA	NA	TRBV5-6	CASSLVGQYSGNTIYF	TGTGCCAGCAGCTTGGTTGGACAGTACTCTGGAAACACCATATATTTT
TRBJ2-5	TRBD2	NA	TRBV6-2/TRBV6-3	CASSYPPSGRRETQYF	TGTGCCAGCAGTTACCCCCCTAGCGGGAGACGAGAGACCCAGTACTTC
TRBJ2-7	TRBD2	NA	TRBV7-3	CASSDPTSGSRTYEQYF	TGTGCCAGCAGCGACCCCACTAGCGGGAGCCGGACCTACGAGCAGTACTTC
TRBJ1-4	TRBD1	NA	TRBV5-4	CASSGGTGVSDEKLFF	TGTGCCAGCAGCGGAGGGACAGGGGTTTCCGATGAAAAACTGTTTTTT
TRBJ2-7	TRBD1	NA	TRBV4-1	CASSQVGQGWEQYF	TGCGCCAGCAGCCAAGTTGGACAGGGTTGGGAGCAGTACTTC
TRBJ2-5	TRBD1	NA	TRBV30	CAWSVLGQGLPVEKTQYF	TGTGCCTGGAGTGTACTGGGACAGGGTCTTCCGGTGGAAAAGACCCAGTACTTC
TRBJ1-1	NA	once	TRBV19	CASSLGLARNTEAFF	TGTGCCAGTAGTCTTGGGCTCGCGAGGAACACTGAAGCTTTCTTT
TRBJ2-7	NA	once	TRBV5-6	CASSLLSLPPYEQYF	TGTGCCAGCAGCCTCCTTTCCCTACCCCCCTACGAGCAGTACTTC
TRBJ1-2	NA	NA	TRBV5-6	CASTIGLGDFYGYTF	TGTGCCAGCACCATAGGGTTGGGAGACTTCTATGGCTACACCTTC
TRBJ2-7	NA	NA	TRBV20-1	CSASSTFAYEQYF	TGCAGTGCTAGTTCTACTTTTGCCTACGAGCAGTACTTC
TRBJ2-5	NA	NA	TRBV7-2	CASSLSRWETQYF	TGTGCCAGCAGCTTATCGCGTTGGGAGACCCAGTACTTC
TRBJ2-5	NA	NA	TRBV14	CASSQLEAGQETQYF	TGTGCCAGCAGCCAGCTGGAAGCGGGTCAAGAGACCCAGTACTTC
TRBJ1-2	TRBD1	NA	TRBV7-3	CASSGGGAGYGYTF	TGTGCCAGCAGCGGAGGGGGCGCCGGCTATGGCTACACCTTC
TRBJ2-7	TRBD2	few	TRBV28	CASNSGGRDEQYF	TGTGCCAGCAATTCGGGAGGAAGGGACGAGCAGTACTTC
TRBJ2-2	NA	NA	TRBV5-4	CASSLAGGANTGELFF	TGTGCCAGCAGCTTGGCGGGGGGCGCGAACACCGGGGAGCTGTTTTTT
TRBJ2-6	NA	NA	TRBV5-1	CASSLIQGGSGANVLTF	TGCGCCAGCAGCTTGATCCAGGGTGGATCTGGGGCCAACGTCCTGACTTTC
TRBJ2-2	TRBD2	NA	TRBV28	CASSWPGGTNTGELFF	TGTGCCAGCAGTTGGCCGGGAGGGACGAACACCGGGGAGCTGTTTTTT
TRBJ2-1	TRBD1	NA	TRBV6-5	CASRRQGEVEQFF	TGTGCCAGCAGAAGACAGGGGGAAGTAGAGCAGTTCTTC
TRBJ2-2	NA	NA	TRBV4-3	CASSLSVAGELFF	TGCGCCAGCAGCCTTAGCGTGGCCGGGGAGCTGTTTTTT
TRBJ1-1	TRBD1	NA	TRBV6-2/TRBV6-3	CASSYSGTGLTEAFF	TGTGCCAGCAGTTACTCCGGGACAGGGTTAACTGAAGCTTTCTTT
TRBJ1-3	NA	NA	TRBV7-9	CASSLSISGNTIYF	TGTGCCAGCAGCTTATCCATTTCTGGAAACACCATATATTTT
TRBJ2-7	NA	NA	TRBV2	CASAGTPRGEQYF	TGTGCCAGCGCTGGGACACCCAGGGGAGAGCAGTACTTC
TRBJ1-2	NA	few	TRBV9	CASSTSTGASYGYTF	TGTGCCAGCAGCACCTCGACGGGTGCGAGCTATGGCTACACCTTC
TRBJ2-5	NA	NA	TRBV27	CASSGTWGETQYF	TGTGCCAGCAGTGGGACATGGGGGGAGACCCAGTACTTC
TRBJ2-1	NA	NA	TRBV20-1	CSASKLRSSYNEQFF	TGCAGTGCTAGTAAACTAAGGAGCTCCTACAATGAGCAGTTCTTC
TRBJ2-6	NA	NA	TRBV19	CASSPYTGWANVLTF	TGTGCCAGTAGTCCCTACACAGGGTGGGCCAACGTCCTGACTTTC
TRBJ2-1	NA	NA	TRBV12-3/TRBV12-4	CASSPEDRQFF	TGTGCCAGCAGTCCCGAAGACAGGCAGTTCTTC
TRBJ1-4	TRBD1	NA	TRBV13	CASSSTGRMEKLFF	TGTGCCAGCAGTTCGACAGGGCGGATGGAAAAACTGTTTTTT
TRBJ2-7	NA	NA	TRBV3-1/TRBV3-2	CASSQVPQGEQYF	TGTGCCAGCAGCCAAGTCCCCCAGGGGGAGCAGTACTTC
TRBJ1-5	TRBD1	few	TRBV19	CASSPNPGQGVFGNQPQHF	TGTGCCAGTAGTCCTAATCCGGGACAGGGCGTCTTCGGCAATCAGCCCCAGCATTTT